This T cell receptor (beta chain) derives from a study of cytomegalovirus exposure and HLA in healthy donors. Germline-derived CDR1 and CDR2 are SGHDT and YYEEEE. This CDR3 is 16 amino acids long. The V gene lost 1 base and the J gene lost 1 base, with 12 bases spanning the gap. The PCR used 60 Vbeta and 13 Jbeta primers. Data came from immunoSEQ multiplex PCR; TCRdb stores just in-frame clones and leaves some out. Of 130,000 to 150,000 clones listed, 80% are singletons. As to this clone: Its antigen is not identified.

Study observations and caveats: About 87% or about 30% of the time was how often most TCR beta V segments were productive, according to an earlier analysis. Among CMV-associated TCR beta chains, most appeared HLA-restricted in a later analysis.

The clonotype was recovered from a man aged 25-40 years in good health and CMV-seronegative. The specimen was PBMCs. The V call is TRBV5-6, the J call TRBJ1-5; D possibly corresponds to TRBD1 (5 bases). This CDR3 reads CASSLISEGSNQPQHF. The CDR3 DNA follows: TGTGCCAGCAGCTTGATCTCGGAGGGGAGCAATCAGCCCCAGCATTTT.